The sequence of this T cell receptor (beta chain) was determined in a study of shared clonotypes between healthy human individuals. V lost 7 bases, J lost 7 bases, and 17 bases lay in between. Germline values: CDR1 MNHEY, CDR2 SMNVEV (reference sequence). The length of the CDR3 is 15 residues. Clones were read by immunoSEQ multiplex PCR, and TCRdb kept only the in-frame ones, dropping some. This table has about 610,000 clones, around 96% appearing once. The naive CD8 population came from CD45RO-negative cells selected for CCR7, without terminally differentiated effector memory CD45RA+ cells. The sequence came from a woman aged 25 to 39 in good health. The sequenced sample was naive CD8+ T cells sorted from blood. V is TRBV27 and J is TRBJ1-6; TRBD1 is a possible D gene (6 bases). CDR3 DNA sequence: TGTGCCAGCAACCCACAGGGTCTCGGGAATTCACCCCTCCACTTT. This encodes CASNPQGLGNSPLHF.